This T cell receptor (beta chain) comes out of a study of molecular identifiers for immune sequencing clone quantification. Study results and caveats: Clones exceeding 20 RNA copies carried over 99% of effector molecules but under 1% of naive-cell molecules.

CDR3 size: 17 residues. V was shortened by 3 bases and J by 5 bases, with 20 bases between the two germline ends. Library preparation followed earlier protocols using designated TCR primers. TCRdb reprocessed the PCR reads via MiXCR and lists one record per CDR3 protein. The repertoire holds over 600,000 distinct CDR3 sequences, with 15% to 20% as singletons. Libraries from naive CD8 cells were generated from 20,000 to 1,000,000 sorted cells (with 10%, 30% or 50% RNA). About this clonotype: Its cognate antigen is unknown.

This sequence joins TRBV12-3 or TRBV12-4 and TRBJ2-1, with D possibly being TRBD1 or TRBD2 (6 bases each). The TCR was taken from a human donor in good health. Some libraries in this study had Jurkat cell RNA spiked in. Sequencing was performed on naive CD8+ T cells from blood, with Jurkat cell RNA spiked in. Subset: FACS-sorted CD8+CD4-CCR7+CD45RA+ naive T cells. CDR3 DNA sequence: TGTGCCAGCAGTTTGGTTTCTTGGGGGGCCATAAACAATGAGCAGTTCTTC. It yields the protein CASSLVSWGAINNEQFF.